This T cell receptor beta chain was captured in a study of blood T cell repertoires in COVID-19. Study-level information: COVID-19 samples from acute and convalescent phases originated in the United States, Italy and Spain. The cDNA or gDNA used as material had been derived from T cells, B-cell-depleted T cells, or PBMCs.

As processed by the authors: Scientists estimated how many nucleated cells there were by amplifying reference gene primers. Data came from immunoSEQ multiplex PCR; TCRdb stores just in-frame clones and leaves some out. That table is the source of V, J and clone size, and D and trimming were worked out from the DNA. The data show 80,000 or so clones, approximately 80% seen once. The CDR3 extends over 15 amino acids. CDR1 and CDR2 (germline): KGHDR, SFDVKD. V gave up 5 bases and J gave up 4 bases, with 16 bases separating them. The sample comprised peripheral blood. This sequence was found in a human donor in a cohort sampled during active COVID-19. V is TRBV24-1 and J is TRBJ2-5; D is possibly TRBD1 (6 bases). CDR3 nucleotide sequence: TGTGCCACCAGTGGCTCGACAGGCCTCCTAGAGACCCAGTACTTC. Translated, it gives CATSGSTGLLETQYF.